This entry describes one T cell receptor (beta chain). The sample originates from a study of blood T cell repertoires in COVID-19. At the level of the study: Spain, Italy and the United States supplied samples that represented acute and convalescent COVID-19.

Participants had their cohort set by participant-reported clinical history. Repertoires were generated with immunoSEQ multiplex PCR, while TCRdb's copy carries only in-frame clones and drops some. The sample yields approximately 220,000 clones, roughly 85% seen once. Sequencing was carried out using PBMCs or T cells enriched from blood (not recorded which). This receptor was taken from a man aged 35 to 55 who had recovered from COVID-19.

CDR3 in amino acids: CASSIPGRGIYEQFF. DNA of the CDR3: TGTGCCAGTAGTATACCGGGACGGGGGATCTATGAGCAGTTCTTC. This rearrangement joins TRBV19 to TRBJ2-1; perhaps TRBD2 as D (6 bases). The V and J ends lost 2 bases and 8 bases respectively, with 16 bases between them. There are 15 residues in the CDR3. CDR1 and CDR2 (germline): LNHDA, SQIVND (reference sequence).